The clone carrying this TCR beta chain came up a few times. TRB rearrangements were amplified by multiplex PCR with BIOMED2 TRB-A/B primers. Each CDR3 protein gets one entry after TCRdb re-called the multiplex PCR reads with MiXCR. The repertoire holds around 30,000 distinct CDR3 sequences, with over 25% as singletons. This record comes from a study of T and B cells in COVID-19 patients. For the study at large: COVID-19 patients gave peripheral blood either during active infection or after recovery. Recovered patients mostly had mild to moderate COVID-19 managed as outpatients.

Trimming took 3 bases from V and 1 from J, leaving 11 bases between them. The CDR3 sequence is 14 residues long. The germline V gene encodes CDR1 DFQATT and CDR2 SNEGSKA (reference sequence). From blood, about 230-500 ng of genomic DNA served as TRB template. The chain has TRBV20-1 and TRBJ2-3; the D call may be TRBD1 or TRBD2 (6 bases each). The sequenced sample consisted of blood. The sequence was obtained from a human donor who had recovered from COVID-19. The DNA for the CDR3 is TGCAGTGCTAGGGGGGGCGGCGGCACAGATACGCAGTATTTT. Its protein product is CSARGGGGTDTQYF.